Listed here are 20 T cell receptor beta chains from one sample, sequenced in a study of T cells after yellow fever vaccination. MiXCR, run by TCRdb on the 5' RACE reads, gives a single entry per CDR3 protein. Of a few hundred thousand distinct CDR3 sequences listed, roughly 4.3% are singletons. Material: PBMCs, obtained 5 days after the yellow fever booster vaccination. The receptors shown here come from a man younger than 30 who received the YFV17D yellow fever vaccine.

This clonotype was seen more than once but under ten times. CDR3 sequence reads: CASSFGPPGVGNIQYF. CDR3 bases: TGTGCCAGCAGCTTTGGCCCACCAGGGGTGGGGAACATTCAGTACTTC. This chain links TRBV7-8 with TRBJ2-4; TRBD1 is a possible D gene (6 bases). V lost 3 bases and J lost 7, with 19 bases in between. The CDR3 runs to 16 residues. Germline CDR1 SGHVS, CDR2 FQNEAQ.

This clonotype was picked up many times. The chain uses TRBV7-8 and TRBJ2-2, with 8 bases lining up with TRBD1. The V gene end was trimmed by 6 bases and the J gene end by 1 base; junction bases not matched to a gene: 16. This CDR3 has 19 amino acids. Germline CDR1 and CDR2: SGHVS and FQNEAQ. The CDR3 nucleotides are TGTGCCAGCAGTTATCCGGGACAGGCCACGGATATGAACACCGGGGAGCTGTTTTTT. Protein: CASSYPGQATDMNTGELFF.

In this sample, this clonotype turned up many times. CDR3 protein: CASSLGSPGYTF. CDR3 coding DNA: TGTGCCAGCAGCTTAGGCAGTCCTGGCTACACCTTC. J is TRBJ1-2 and V is TRBV7-9; D call uncertain. From germline, CDR1 is SEHNR and CDR2 FQNEAQ (reference sequence). V lost 1 base to trimming and J lost 7 bases, with 7 bases between them. This CDR3 spans 12 amino acids.

This clonotype has more than one count but fewer than ten. This rearrangement joins TRBV30 to TRBJ2-2, with unresolved D. The germline V gene encodes CDR1 GTSNPN and CDR2 SVGIG (reference sequence). The CDR3 consists of 13 residues. The V and J ends lost 1 base and 8 bases respectively, with 11 bases between them. The CDR3 protein is CAWSAFVAGELFF. The CDR3 DNA reads as TGTGCCTGGAGTGCCTTCGTAGCTGGGGAGCTGTTTTTT.

This clonotype was counted a few times. The CDR3, as DNA: TGTGCCAGCAGTTTAAAGCGGCGGCCGTTAGCGGGGAACTACGAGCAGTACTTC. Translated, it gives CASSLKRRPLAGNYEQYF. The chain couples TRBV27 to TRBJ2-7, with TRBD2 identical over 8 bases. This CDR3 is built from 18 residues. Germline V gene lookup returns CDR1 MNHEY and CDR2 SMNVEV (reference sequence). V shed 2 bases, J shed 3 bases, and the junction held 15 bases outside the gene matches.

This chain joins TRBV2 and TRBJ2-2, with 8 bases lining up with TRBD2. This CDR3 is built from 14 residues. Germline CDR1 reads SNHLY; CDR2 reads FYNNEI. With 7 bases clipped from V and 5 bases from J, the junction kept 6 bases outside the gene matches. Written as DNA, the CDR3 is TGTGCCAGCAACCGCGGGGGGAGGACCGGGGAGCTGTTTTTT. It yields the protein CASNRGGRTGELFF.

V usage is TRBV29-1 and J usage is TRBJ1-1; 7 positions match TRBD1. The CDR3 spans 13 residues. Germline V gives CDR1 SQVTM, CDR2 ANQGSEA. The J segment lost 2 bases and the V segment lost 7 bases, leaving 7 bases of the junction unmatched. CDR3 sequence (DNA): TGCAGCGCACGGGACAGCCGCAACACTGAAGCTTTCTTT. Its protein is CSARDSRNTEAFF.

The rearrangement uses TRBV9 and TRBJ2-2, with 8 bases lining up with TRBD1. V lost 4 bases to trimming and J lost 4 bases; unmatched junction nucleotides: 6. The CDR3 length is 15 residues. CDR1 and CDR2 (germline): SGDLS, YYNGEE. The CDR3 here is CASSPLGQGTGELFF. The CDR3 DNA is TGTGCCAGCAGCCCCCTTGGACAGGGCACCGGGGAGCTGTTTTTT.

This clonotype was seen ten or more times. The rearrangement uses TRBV19 and TRBJ2-2; a weak D match, TRBD1 (6 bases). Deletions cut 5 bases from V and 4 bases from J, with 11 bases between. This CDR3 has 14 amino acids. Per germline, CDR1 LNHDA and CDR2 SQIVND (reference sequence). The CDR3 region is CASSGVGGTGELFF. The DNA of the CDR3 is TGTGCCAGTAGTGGGGTAGGGGGCACCGGGGAGCTGTTTTTT.

In this sample, this clonotype turned up many times. The chain couples TRBV6-6 to TRBJ1-6; D is possibly TRBD1 (5 bases). The CDR3 consists of 15 residues. With 6 bases removed from V and 5 bases from J, the gap between germline ends came to 14 bases. The germline V gene has CDR1 MNHNY and CDR2 SVGAGI (reference sequence). Here the CDR3 reads CASSKSRENNSPLHF. As DNA, the CDR3 is TGTGCCAGCAGCAAAAGCAGGGAAAATAATTCACCCCTCCACTTT.

Many counts were recorded for this clonotype. The chain uses TRBV6-1 and TRBJ2-2; D is tentatively TRBD1 or TRBD2 (5 bases each). This CDR3 comprises 19 residues. The ends were cut back, 6 bases at V and 2 bases at J, with 25 bases in the middle. Germline-derived CDR1 and CDR2 are MNHNS and SASEGT. The CDR3 loop is CASRDRRGRTTSNTGELFF. Written as DNA, the CDR3 is TGTGCCAGCAGAGATAGACGGGGACGCACTACGTCAAACACCGGGGAGCTGTTTTTT.

The chain links TRBV7-2 to TRBJ1-5; D is possibly TRBD1 (5 bases). Trimming left V 1 base short and J 7 bases short, with 17 bases between. This CDR3 is 16 amino acids long. Germline assignment: CDR1 SGHTA and CDR2 FQGNSA. The CDR3 reads CASSLECRRVDQPQHF. As DNA, the CDR3 is TGTGCCAGCAGCTTAGAATGTCGCAGGGTAGACCAGCCCCAGCATTTT.

This chain connects TRBV28 to TRBJ2-7, with TRBD2 matching over 7 bases. The V and J ends lost 5 bases and 3 bases, in that order; junction bases with no gene match: 13. Germline V gives CDR1 MDHEN, CDR2 SYDVKM. The CDR3 consists of 16 residues. CDR3 DNA sequence: TGTGCCAGCAGTCCCCCGGGCGGGGGTACCTTCTACGAGCAGTACGTC. Protein product: CASSPPGGGTFYEQYV.

This clonotype occurred a few times. The chain links TRBV24-1 to TRBJ1-5; D is unclear. The V gene's germline CDR1 is KGHDR and CDR2 SFDVKD. V gave up 3 bases and J gave up 9 bases, with 11 bases separating them. There are 13 residues in the CDR3. CDR3 nucleotide sequence: TGTGCCACCAGTGATGCAGGCCCAGGGCCCCAGCATTTT. Translation: CATSDAGPGPQHF.

This clonotype was detected ten times or more. The chain employs TRBV10-3 and TRBJ2-7, with D perhaps matching TRBD2 (7 bases). Germline CDR1 is ENHRY and CDR2 is SYGVKD. V gave up 3 bases and J gave up 7 bases, with 19 bases separating them. This CDR3 is 15 amino acids long. The CDR3 coding sequence is TGTGCCATCAGTGACCCCCGAGGGGGGGGGGCGGAGCAGTACTTC. Translating it yields CAISDPRGGGAEQYF.

This clonotype came up a few times. V is TRBV4-1 and J is TRBJ2-7; TRBD1 matches 9 bases. The V gene end was trimmed by 4 bases and the J gene end by 2 bases; junction bases not matched to a gene: 6. Looked up from germline, CDR1 is MGHRA and CDR2 is YSYEKL. The CDR3 spans 15 residues. DNA for the CDR3: TGCGCCAGCAGCCGCCAACAGGGGGCCCCCTACGAGCAGTACGTC. The encoded protein is CASSRQQGAPYEQYV.

This clonotype has only a few counts. The V gene is TRBV5-1, the J gene TRBJ1-2; possibly TRBD1 for D (6 bases). CDR1 and CDR2 from the germline V gene are SGHRS and YFSETQ. V was trimmed by 3 bases and J by 4 bases, leaving 16 bases between them. The CDR3 is 15 residues long. In DNA, the CDR3 is TGCGCCAGCAGCTGGACCGGGACATTCGGCTATGGCTACACCTTC. It encodes CASSWTGTFGYGYTF.

This clonotype came up a few times. The chain combines TRBV18 with TRBJ2-7; possibly TRBD2 for D (5 bases). V was clipped by 3 bases and J by 4 bases, with 16 bases between them. The germline gives CDR1 KGHSH, CDR2 LQKENI. The CDR3 is 15 residues long. The CDR3 bases are TGTGCCAGCTCACCGGAAGGCAGGAGGAATTACGAGCAGTACTTC. This translates into CASSPEGRRNYEQYF.

This chain links TRBV7-3 with TRBJ2-2; D is undetermined. The germline V and J ends were trimmed by 2 bases and 4 bases, with 14 bases remaining between them. Germline V lookup: CDR1 SGHTA, CDR2 FQGTGA. The CDR3 covers 16 residues. This CDR3 reads CASSLFQATLTGELFF. The CDR3 coding sequence is TGTGCCAGCAGCTTATTCCAGGCAACTCTCACCGGGGAGCTGTTTTTT.

This clonotype showed up many times. Germline and junction disagree at one end, which may indicate a read error. The chain employs TRBV11-2 and TRBJ2-3, with D unclear. The CDR3 totals 13 residues. CDR1 and CDR2 (germline): SGHAT, FQNNGV. CDR3: CASSLGGSDTQYF. The CDR3 DNA follows: TGTGCCAGCAGTTTAGGCGGCTCAGATACGCAGTATTTT.